The rows below give T cell receptor beta chains drawn from one sample of a study of blood T cell repertoires in COVID-19. Clones were sequenced by immunoSEQ multiplex PCR, and TCRdb holds only the in-frame ones, with some missing. There are a few hundred thousand clones in the sample; almost 90% occur only once, and around 2.3% lies in the top ten. The sequenced sample consisted of peripheral blood. Receptors originate from a woman in her fifties or sixties with COVID-19, enrolled during active disease. The CDR3 runs from the conserved cysteine through the conserved F or W. The D gene is left open where the match is weak. Expanded clones get a size class; other rows say once, few or many, or leave the size out.

.	TRBV3-1/TRBV3-2	TRBD1	TRBJ1-4	CASSERDRAEKLFF	TGTGCCAGCAGCGAACGGGACAGGGCCGAAAAACTGTTTTTT
.	TRBV21-1	.	TRBJ2-7	CASSKFGFPLTSGAYEQYF	TGTGCCAGCAGCAAATTTGGTTTTCCGTTGACTAGCGGGGCCTACGAGCAGTACTTC
once	TRBV7-6	.	TRBJ1-2	CASSLDSRNYGYTF	TGTGCCAGCAGCTTAGACTCTCGGAACTATGGCTACACCTTC
.	TRBV5-6	.	TRBJ1-1	CASSEPQNTEAFF	TGTGCCAGCAGCGAGCCGCAGAACACTGAAGCTTTCTTT
.	TRBV10-3	.	TRBJ1-1	CAISESAGSTEAFF	TGTGCCATCAGTGAGTCAGCGGGGAGCACTGAAGCTTTCTTT
.	TRBV6-2/TRBV6-3	.	TRBJ1-5	CASSYSGAQKQPQHF	TGTGCCAGCAGTTACTCGGGGGCGCAGAAACAGCCCCAGCATTTT
few	TRBV7-9	TRBD2	TRBJ2-7	CASSLGGGHDEQYF	TGTGCCAGCAGCTTAGGGGGAGGGCACGACGAGCAGTACTTC
.	TRBV7-9	TRBD1	TRBJ1-6	CASSLPGQINSPLHF	TGTGCCAGCAGCTTGCCGGGACAGATCAATTCACCCCTCCACTTT
.	TRBV6-5	.	TRBJ1-5	CAGSVGDSNQPQHF	TGTGCCGGGTCTGTCGGGGATAGCAATCAGCCCCAGCATTTT
.	TRBV12-3/TRBV12-4	TRBD1	TRBJ1-5	CASSLAGGQPQHF	TGTGCCAGCAGTTTGGCAGGGGGCCAGCCCCAGCATTTT
.	TRBV14	TRBD2	TRBJ2-1	CASSQDIGGGAYNEQFF	TGTGCCAGCAGCCAAGATATCGGCGGGGGGGCGTACAATGAGCAGTTCTTC
.	TRBV11-3	TRBD1	TRBJ2-1	CASSSDRGLSYNEQFF	TGTGCCAGCAGCTCCGACAGGGGGCTGTCCTACAATGAGCAGTTCTTC
.	TRBV27	.	TRBJ1-2	CASSLGLGGGYTF	TGTGCCAGCAGTTTAGGTTTGGGGGGTGGCTACACCTTC
.	TRBV30	TRBD2	TRBJ2-3	CAWSLIAGTTDTQYF	TGTGCCTGGAGTTTAATAGCGGGGACCACAGATACGCAGTATTTT
.	TRBV19	TRBD2	TRBJ2-3	CASTTAGGAGDTQYF	TGTGCCAGTACCACGGCCGGGGGGGCCGGGGATACGCAGTATTTT
.	TRBV4-3	.	TRBJ2-2	CASSQLATGELFF	TGCGCCAGCAGCCAATTGGCCACCGGGGAGCTGTTTTTT
once	TRBV29-1	.	TRBJ1-1	CSVEAWAGPEAFF	TGCAGCGTTGAAGCCTGGGCAGGGCCTGAAGCTTTCTTT
.	TRBV5-1	TRBD1	TRBJ1-2	CASSFRQGENYGYTF	TGCGCCAGCAGTTTCCGACAGGGAGAGAACTATGGCTACACCTTC
.	TRBV5-1	.	TRBJ1-6	CASSFGRPYNSPLHF	TGCGCCAGCAGCTTCGGCAGGCCTTATAATTCACCCCTCCACTTT
once	TRBV9	TRBD1	TRBJ1-2	CASSTRQGNYGYTF	TGTGCCAGCAGCACACGACAGGGAAACTATGGCTACACCTTC
.	TRBV3-1/TRBV3-2	TRBD1	TRBJ1-4	CASSHRTGKDEKLFF	TGTGCCAGCAGCCATAGGACAGGGAAGGACGAAAAACTGTTTTTT
.	TRBV7-2	TRBD2	TRBJ2-7	CASSLVFSGVYEQYF	TGTGCCAGCAGCTTAGTTTTTAGCGGGGTCTACGAGCAGTACTTC
.	TRBV18	.	TRBJ1-2	CASSEDSNYGYTF	TGTGCCAGCTCGGAGGACAGCAACTATGGCTACACCTTC
.	TRBV4-1	.	TRBJ1-2	CASSQDEGAGSYGYTF	TGCGCCAGCAGCCAAGATGAAGGGGCGGGAAGCTATGGCTACACCTTC
.	TRBV18	.	TRBJ1-2	CASSPSVRRDGYTF	TGTGCCAGCTCACCAAGTGTCAGGCGGGATGGCTACACCTTC
.	TRBV5-1	TRBD1	TRBJ2-3	CASSGGQGRTDTQYF	TGCGCCAGCAGCGGCGGACAGGGGAGGACAGATACGCAGTATTTT
.	TRBV30	.	TRBJ1-1	CAWRGMNTEAFF	TGTGCCTGGAGGGGCATGAACACTGAAGCTTTCTTT
.	TRBV5-6	.	TRBJ1-2	CASSALSGNYGYTF	TGTGCCAGCAGCGCATTGTCAGGGAACTATGGCTACACCTTC
few	TRBV7-3	.	TRBJ2-1	CASSPDSSAGGNEQFF	TGTGCCAGCAGCCCGGACAGTAGCGCAGGAGGCAATGAGCAGTTCTTC
.	TRBV7-2	.	TRBJ1-5	CASSLAGGLNQPQHF	TGTGCCAGCAGCTTAGCGGGGGGACTTAATCAGCCCCAGCATTTT
.	TRBV30	TRBD1	TRBJ1-2	CAWRTGVGYTF	TGTGCCTGGAGGACAGGGGTAGGCTACACCTTC
.	TRBV7-2	TRBD2	TRBJ2-2	CASSLDSGRGSGELFF	TGTGCCAGCAGCTTAGATTCAGGGAGGGGTTCCGGGGAGCTGTTTTTT
.	TRBV7-2	.	TRBJ1-2	CASSTGTPYGYTF	TGTGCCAGCAGCACAGGCACGCCATATGGCTACACCTTC
.	TRBV7-3	.	TRBJ1-6	CASSLNPEGSPLHF	TGTGCCAGCAGCTTAAATCCAGAGGGTTCACCCCTCCACTTT
.	TRBV6-5	.	TRBJ1-5	CASSRSPGFQPQHF	TGTGCCAGCAGTCGCTCCCCGGGATTTCAGCCCCAGCATTTT
few	TRBV27	.	TRBJ1-2	CASTLRGWGNYGYTF	TGTGCCAGCACCTTAAGGGGGTGGGGTAACTATGGCTACACCTTC
.	TRBV19	.	TRBJ1-3	CASSTQGISGNTIYF	TGTGCCAGTAGTACGCAGGGTATCTCTGGAAACACCATATATTTT
few	TRBV6-4	.	TRBJ1-1	CASTPRVGDTEAFF	TGTGCCAGCACCCCCAGGGTAGGTGACACTGAAGCTTTCTTT
.	TRBV6-2/TRBV6-3	TRBD2	TRBJ2-1	CASSFLTSGGAGPYNEQFF	TGTGCCAGCAGTTTTCTGACTAGCGGGGGGGCCGGTCCCTACAATGAGCAGTTCTTC
once	TRBV9	TRBD1	TRBJ1-1	CASSLRQGGTEAFF	TGTGCCAGCAGCCTTCGACAGGGCGGCACTGAAGCTTTCTTT
.	TRBV11-2	.	TRBJ1-5	CASSQRGSNQPQHF	TGTGCCAGCAGCCAGCGCGGGAGCAATCAGCCCCAGCATTTT
.	TRBV18	TRBD1	TRBJ1-2	CASSPNRDSRYTF	TGTGCCAGCTCACCGAACCGGGACAGTCGCTACACCTTC
.	TRBV7-9	.	TRBJ1-2	CASSPKRRASDYGYTF	TGTGCCAGCAGCCCCAAGAGGAGGGCCTCGGACTATGGCTACACCTTC
.	TRBV6-5	.	TRBJ1-6	CASTAGSNSPLHF	TGTGCCAGCACCGCGGGGTCTAATTCACCCCTCCACTTT
.	TRBV7-2	.	TRBJ1-5	CASSWDNNQPQHF	TGTGCCAGCAGTTGGGACAACAATCAGCCCCAGCATTTT
.	TRBV30	.	TRBJ1-2	CAWNGEGVSGYTF	TGTGCCTGGAACGGGGAGGGAGTGAGCGGCTACACCTTC
.	TRBV2	.	TRBJ1-1	CASSEDRVDTEAFF	TGTGCCAGCAGTGAAGACAGGGTGGACACTGAAGCTTTCTTT
.	TRBV4-1	TRBD2	TRBJ2-3	CASSSSGGGYSTDTQYF	TGCGCCAGCAGCTCTAGCGGGGGAGGGTATAGCACAGATACGCAGTATTTT